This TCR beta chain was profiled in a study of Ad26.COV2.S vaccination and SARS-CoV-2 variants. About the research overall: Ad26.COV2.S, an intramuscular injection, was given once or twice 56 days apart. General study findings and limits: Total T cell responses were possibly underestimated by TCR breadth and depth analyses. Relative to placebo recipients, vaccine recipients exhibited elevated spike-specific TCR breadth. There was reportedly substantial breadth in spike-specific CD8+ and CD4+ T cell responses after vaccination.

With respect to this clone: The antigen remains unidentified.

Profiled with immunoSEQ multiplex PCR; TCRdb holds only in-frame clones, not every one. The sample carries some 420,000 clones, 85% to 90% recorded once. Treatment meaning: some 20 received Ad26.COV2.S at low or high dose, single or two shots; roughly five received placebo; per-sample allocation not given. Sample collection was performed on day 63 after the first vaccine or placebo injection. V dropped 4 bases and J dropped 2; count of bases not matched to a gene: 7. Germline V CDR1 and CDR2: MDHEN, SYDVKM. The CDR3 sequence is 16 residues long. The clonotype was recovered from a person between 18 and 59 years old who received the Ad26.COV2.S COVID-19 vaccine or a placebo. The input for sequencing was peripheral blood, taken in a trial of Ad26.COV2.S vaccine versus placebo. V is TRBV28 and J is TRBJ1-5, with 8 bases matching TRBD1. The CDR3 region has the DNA TGTGCCAGCAGTTACTGGACAGGGCGGGGCAATCAGCCCCAGCATTTT. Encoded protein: CASSYWTGRGNQPQHF.